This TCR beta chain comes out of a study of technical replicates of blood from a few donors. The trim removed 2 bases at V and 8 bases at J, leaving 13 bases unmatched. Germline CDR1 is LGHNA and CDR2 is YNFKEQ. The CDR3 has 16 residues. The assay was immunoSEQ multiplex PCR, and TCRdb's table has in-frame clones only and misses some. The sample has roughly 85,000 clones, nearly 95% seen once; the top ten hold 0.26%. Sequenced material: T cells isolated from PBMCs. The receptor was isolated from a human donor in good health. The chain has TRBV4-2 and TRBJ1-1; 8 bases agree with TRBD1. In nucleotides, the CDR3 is TGTGCCAGCAGCCAACCCGACAGGGGCTCGGGGTTAGAAGCTTTCTTT. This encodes CASSQPDRGSGLEAFF.